A selection of T cell receptor beta chains follows, all from one sample in a study of regulatory T cells in long-lasting Graves disease. TCRdb ran MiXCR on the multiplex PCR reads and lists one entry per CDR3 protein. This sample has under 250,000 distinct CDR3 sequences, with about 19% found just once. These sequences were also reported in another study, on T cells in Graves' hyperthyroidism and ophthalmopathy.

Sequenced material: peripheral blood mononuclear cells (PBMCs), taken at new diagnosis, from a patient treated with antithyroid drugs. These receptor sequences come from a woman in her 30s with Graves disease. The CDR3 runs from the conserved cysteine through the conserved F or W. Each record gives: clone size, D gene, V gene, J gene, CDR3 DNA, CDR3 protein. A D gene is named only where the DNA matches it firmly. Part of the rows lack a size; the others show once, few, many or a class for expanded clones.

clone_size: many
d_call: NA
v_call: TRBV27
j_call: TRBJ1-6
cdr3_nt: TGTGCCAGCAGTCAAATCCCTCCGGGACACCAGAGCTCCTATAATTCACCCCTCCACTTT
cdr3_aa: CASSQIPPGHQSSYNSPLHF

clone_size: many
d_call: NA
v_call: TRBV19
j_call: TRBJ1-1
cdr3_nt: TGTGCCAGTAGTATAGCAGGGAGGAACACTGAAGCTTTCTTT
cdr3_aa: CASSIAGRNTEAFF

clone_size: many
d_call: TRBD1
v_call: TRBV5-1
j_call: TRBJ1-1
cdr3_nt: TGCGCCAGCAGCCTGCGAGGGGGCCCGGGAAGCACTGAAGCTTTCTTT
cdr3_aa: CASSLRGGPGSTEAFF

clone_size: many
d_call: NA
v_call: TRBV6-5
j_call: TRBJ1-2
cdr3_nt: TGTGCCAGCAGTTACTCGGGGGTGCAGTATGGCTACACCTTC
cdr3_aa: CASSYSGVQYGYTF

clone_size: many
d_call: NA
v_call: TRBV12-3/TRBV12-4
j_call: TRBJ2-7
cdr3_nt: TGTGCCAGCAGGGGGTCCTACGAGCAGTACTTC
cdr3_aa: CASRGSYEQYF

clone_size: many
d_call: NA
v_call: TRBV2
j_call: TRBJ1-1
cdr3_nt: TGTGCCAGCAGTGAACAGAACACTGAAGCTTTCTTT
cdr3_aa: CASSEQNTEAFF

clone_size: many
d_call: NA
v_call: TRBV28
j_call: TRBJ2-1
cdr3_nt: TGTGCCAGCAGAGATGGAGGGGGACTACGCTACAATGAGCAGTTCTTC
cdr3_aa: CASRDGGGLRYNEQFF

clone_size: few
d_call: NA
v_call: TRBV4-1
j_call: TRBJ2-2
cdr3_nt: TGCGCCAGCAGCCAAGAACCTGGATTGAACACCGGGGAGCTGTTTTTT
cdr3_aa: CASSQEPGLNTGELFF

clone_size: NA
d_call: TRBD1
v_call: TRBV24-1
j_call: TRBJ1-1
cdr3_nt: TGTGCCACCAGTGATAGTGGACAGGGGATCGGGGACACTGAAGCTTTCTTT
cdr3_aa: CATSDSGQGIGDTEAFF

clone_size: many
d_call: NA
v_call: TRBV27
j_call: TRBJ1-6
cdr3_nt: TGTGCCAGCAGTCCCGCGGGGGGATTAATGAGTTCACCCCTCCACTTT
cdr3_aa: CASSPAGGLMSSPLHF

clone_size: many
d_call: NA
v_call: TRBV6-1
j_call: TRBJ1-5
cdr3_nt: TGTGCCAGTGGGTTCGGTAGCAATCAGCCCCAGCATTTT
cdr3_aa: CASGFGSNQPQHF

clone_size: many
d_call: NA
v_call: TRBV6-1
j_call: TRBJ2-1
cdr3_nt: TGTGCCAGCAGTGATATGAGCGCAATCGGATTCTTC
cdr3_aa: CASSDMSAIGFF

clone_size: many
d_call: NA
v_call: TRBV12-3/TRBV12-4
j_call: TRBJ1-3
cdr3_nt: TGTGCCAGCAGGTCTCAGGGGACCTCTGGAAACACCATATATTTT
cdr3_aa: CASRSQGTSGNTIYF

clone_size: NA
d_call: NA
v_call: TRBV10-1
j_call: TRBJ2-2
cdr3_nt: TGCGCCAGCAGTGATACAGGGTCCACTACCGGGGAGCTGTTTTTT
cdr3_aa: CASSDTGSTTGELFF

clone_size: NA
d_call: TRBD1
v_call: TRBV6-2/TRBV6-3
j_call: TRBJ1-4
cdr3_nt: TGTGCCAGCAGCCGAACCGGGACAGTTAATGAAAAACTGTTTTTT
cdr3_aa: CASSRTGTVNEKLFF

clone_size: many
d_call: NA
v_call: TRBV2
j_call: TRBJ1-3
cdr3_nt: TGTGCCAGCGTTGGGTTCGGGTTCGCAGTCTCTGGAAACACCATATATTTT
cdr3_aa: CASVGFGFAVSGNTIYF

clone_size: few
d_call: TRBD1
v_call: TRBV15
j_call: TRBJ1-4
cdr3_nt: TGTGCCATCAGCAGGGACAGGGTAGCTGAAAAACTGTTTTTT
cdr3_aa: CAISRDRVAEKLFF

clone_size: many
d_call: TRBD1
v_call: TRBV9
j_call: TRBJ2-7
cdr3_nt: TGTGCCAGCAGCCCACGGACAGGGGGCTACGAGCAGTACTTC
cdr3_aa: CASSPRTGGYEQYF

clone_size: many
d_call: TRBD1
v_call: TRBV2
j_call: TRBJ1-2
cdr3_nt: TGTGCCGGAACAGGGGGCGGCTATGGCTACACCTTC
cdr3_aa: CAGTGGGYGYTF

clone_size: NA
d_call: NA
v_call: TRBV20-1
j_call: TRBJ1-6
cdr3_nt: TGCAGTGCTAGGTCCTCGGGACACCATAATTCACCCCTCCACTTT
cdr3_aa: CSARSSGHHNSPLHF

clone_size: many
d_call: NA
v_call: TRBV12-3/TRBV12-4
j_call: TRBJ1-2
cdr3_nt: TGTGCCAGCAGTCCAGGAGGAGGGACACAGGCTGGCTACACCTTC
cdr3_aa: CASSPGGGTQAGYTF

clone_size: many
d_call: TRBD2
v_call: TRBV11-2
j_call: TRBJ2-7
cdr3_nt: TGTGCCAGCAGCTTAGCTAGCGGGGGGGCCGCCGAGCAGTACTTC
cdr3_aa: CASSLASGGAAEQYF

clone_size: many
d_call: NA
v_call: TRBV7-3
j_call: TRBJ2-5
cdr3_nt: TGTGCCAGCAGCCAAACCCCCCAGCGGGCAGGTGGGACCCAGTACTTC
cdr3_aa: CASSQTPQRAGGTQYF

clone_size: many
d_call: NA
v_call: TRBV7-3
j_call: TRBJ2-1
cdr3_nt: TGTGCCAGCAGCGCTCACGGAGGCAATGAGCAGTTCTTC
cdr3_aa: CASSAHGGNEQFF

clone_size: many
d_call: NA
v_call: TRBV27
j_call: TRBJ2-7
cdr3_nt: TGTGCCAGCTCCGGGGACGGCCCGAGGAACGAGCAGTACTTC
cdr3_aa: CASSGDGPRNEQYF

clone_size: few
d_call: TRBD1
v_call: TRBV20-1
j_call: TRBJ2-5
cdr3_nt: TGCAGTGCTAGGGGACAGGGTGGGAAGACCCAGTACTTC
cdr3_aa: CSARGQGGKTQYF